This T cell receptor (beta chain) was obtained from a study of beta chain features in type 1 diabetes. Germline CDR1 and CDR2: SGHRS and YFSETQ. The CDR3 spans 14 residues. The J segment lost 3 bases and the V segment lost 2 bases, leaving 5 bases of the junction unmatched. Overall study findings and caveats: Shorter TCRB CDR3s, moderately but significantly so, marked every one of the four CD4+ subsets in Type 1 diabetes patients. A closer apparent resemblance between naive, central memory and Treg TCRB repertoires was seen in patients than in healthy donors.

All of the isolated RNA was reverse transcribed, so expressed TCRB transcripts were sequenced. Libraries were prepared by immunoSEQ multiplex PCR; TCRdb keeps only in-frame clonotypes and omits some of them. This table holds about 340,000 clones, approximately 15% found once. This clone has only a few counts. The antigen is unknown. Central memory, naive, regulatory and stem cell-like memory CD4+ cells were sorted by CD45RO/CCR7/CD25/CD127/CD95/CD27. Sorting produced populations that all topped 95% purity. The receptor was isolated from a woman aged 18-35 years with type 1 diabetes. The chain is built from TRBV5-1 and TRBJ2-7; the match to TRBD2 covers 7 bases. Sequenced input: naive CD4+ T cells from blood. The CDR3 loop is CASSFEGGSYEQYF. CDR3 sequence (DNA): TGCGCCAGCAGCTTCGAGGGCGGGAGCTACGAGCAGTACTTC. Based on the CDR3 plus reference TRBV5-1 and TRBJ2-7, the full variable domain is KAGVTQTPRYLIKTRGQQVTLSCSPISGHRSVSWYQQTPGQGLQFLFEYFSETQRNKGNFPGRFSGRQFSNSRSEMNVSTLELGDSALYLCASSFEGGSYEQYFGPGTRLTVT.